The 24 T cell receptor beta chains listed next were all sequenced from one sample in a study of T cell changes during pregnancy in multiple sclerosis. TCRdb's copy holds only in-frame clones and misses some; the assay was immunoSEQ multiplex PCR. This sample has tens of thousands of clones; over 75% occur once, and the top ten carry roughly 5%. The sequencing here drew on CD8+ T cells from peripheral blood mononuclear cells, taken before pregnancy. The receptors come from a female donor with multiple sclerosis, enrolled in a pregnancy study.

This clone was seen just once. The gene calls are TRBV14 and TRBJ1-2; D uncertain. There are 14 residues in the CDR3. The germline V gene has CDR1 SGHDN and CDR2 FVKESK. V was trimmed by 4 bases and J by 7 bases, leaving 16 bases between them. The CDR3, as DNA: TGTGCCAGCAGCCCTGAGATCGGGTATCTTGGCTACACCTTC. Its protein product is CASSPEIGYLGYTF.

The J gene is TRBJ1-1, the V gene TRBV6-5; D not certain. The germline V gene encodes CDR1 MNHEY and CDR2 SVGAGI. V lost 5 bases and J 10 bases, leaving 8 bases between the germline ends. The CDR3 is 10 residues long. The CDR3 region is CASSGLGAFF. Written as DNA, the CDR3 is TGTGCCAGCAGTGGGCTGGGAGCTTTCTTT.

Here the CDR3 reads CASSGQGGSNTGELFF. For the CDR3, the DNA is TGTGCCAGCAGCGGCCAAGGAGGGTCGAACACCGGGGAGCTGTTTTTT. The chain couples TRBV13 to TRBJ2-2; TRBD2 is a possible D gene (6 bases). The CDR3 extends over 16 amino acids. Trimming took off 5 bases at V and 0 bases at J, with 13 bases between the two ends. Germline CDR1 PRHDT, CDR2 FYEKMQ (reference sequence).

V is TRBV12-5 and J is TRBJ2-7; no clear D gene. This CDR3 region has 14 residues. Trimming cost V 4 bases and J 6 bases, with 16 bases left between them. The germline gives CDR1 LGHNT, CDR2 FRNRAP. The CDR3 sequence: CASGYDPSQREQYF. The CDR3 DNA reads as TGTGCTAGTGGTTACGACCCTAGTCAGCGCGAGCAGTACTTC.

The V call is TRBV7-8, the J call TRBJ1-6; D possibly corresponds to TRBD1 (5 bases). The CDR3 loop spans 16 amino acids. Trimming removed 3 bases from V and 9 bases from J, with 18 bases in between. Germline values: CDR1 SGHVS, CDR2 FQNEAQ. The CDR3: CASSLGEGLLGSPLHF. CDR3 in DNA: TGTGCCAGCAGCTTGGGGGAGGGGCTCCTTGGTTCACCCCTCCACTTT.

The chain carries TRBV5-8 and TRBJ1-4; 7 nucleotides agree with TRBD1. Trimming took 4 bases from V and 7 from J; bases not matched to a gene: 10. This CDR3 spans 15 amino acids. Germline values: CDR1 SGHTS, CDR2 YDEGEE. DNA of the CDR3: TGTGCCAGCAGCCCATACCAGGGGGTGGGTGAAAAACTGTTTTTT. This codes for CASSPYQGVGEKLFF.

CDR3 residues: CATSLRDNEQFF. CDR3 coding DNA: TGTGCCACCAGCCTGCGGGACAATGAGCAGTTCTTC. V gene TRBV15 combines with J gene TRBJ2-1; possibly TRBD2 for D (5 bases). The CDR3 loop spans 12 amino acids. V lost 5 bases and J lost 5, with 7 bases in between. Germline CDR1 LNHNV, CDR2 YYDKDF (reference sequence).

The V gene is TRBV13, the J gene TRBJ2-2; D perhaps matches TRBD2 (5 bases). V was pared by 8 bases and J by 3 bases, with 7 bases between. Germline loops: CDR1 PRHDT, CDR2 FYEKMQ (reference sequence). The CDR3 sequence is 12 residues long. CDR3 region: CASGLYTGELFF. DNA for the CDR3: TGTGCCAGCGGACTGTACACCGGGGAGCTGTTTTTT. Using reference TRBV13 and TRBJ2-2 for the parts outside the CDR3, the full variable domain is AAGVIQSPRHLIKEKRETATLKCYPIPRHDTVYWYQQGPGQDPQFLISFYEKMQSDKGSIPDRFSAQQFSDYHSELNMSSLELGDSALYFCASGLYTGELFFGEGSRLTVL.

The chain uses TRBV7-9 and TRBJ1-1; D is ambiguous. CDR1 and CDR2 (germline): SEHNR, FQNEAQ (reference sequence). This CDR3 comprises 13 residues. Trimming shortened V by 10 bases and J by 3 bases, and 15 bases separated the two germline ends. CDR3 DNA: TGTGCCACCGACCCTGAGAGGGACACTGAAGCTTTCTTT. It is translated as CATDPERDTEAFF.

V gene TRBV13 combines with J gene TRBJ1-1; D unresolved. The CDR3 loop spans 15 amino acids. The V gene's germline CDR1 is PRHDT and CDR2 FYEKMQ (reference sequence). V gave up 0 bases and J gave up 3 bases, with 11 bases separating them. In DNA form, the CDR3 reads TGTGCCAGCAGCTTAGGGGGGTTCGGGGACACTGAAGCTTTCTTT. It is translated as CASSLGGFGDTEAFF.

The V and J genes are TRBV29-1 and TRBJ2-1, with 8 nucleotides matching TRBD2. The CDR3 totals 14 residues. The germline CDR1 and CDR2 sequences are SQVTM and ANQGSEA. J gave up 5 bases and V 6 bases, and 9 bases lay outside the gene matches. The CDR3 spells CSVQPGGRDNEQFF. The CDR3 nucleotides read TGCAGCGTGCAGCCGGGGGGGCGGGACAATGAGCAGTTCTTC.

This rearrangement joins TRBV7-6 to TRBJ2-7; D might be TRBD2 (6 bases). V was pared by 4 bases and J by 0 bases, with 10 bases between. Germline CDR1 and CDR2: SGHVS and FNYEAQ. CDR3 size: 14 residues. The CDR3 DNA reads as TGTGCCAGCAGCTCGCAGGGAGGCTCCTACGAGCAGTACTTC. Its translation: CASSSQGGSYEQYF.

The genes are TRBV5-5 and TRBJ2-3; 9 positions agree with TRBD2. Germline CDR1 reads SGHKS; CDR2 reads YYEKEE (reference sequence). This CDR3 contains 17 residues. V shed 2 bases and J 2 bases; nucleotides not matched to a gene: 9. The CDR3 nucleotides are TGTGCCAGCAGCTTCTTGCGGGGGGGCCATACCACAGATACGCAGTATTTT. As protein: CASSFLRGGHTTDTQYF.

CDR3 sequence (DNA): TGTGCCAGCAGCGGGACAATCACAGATACGCAGTATTTT. Amino acid sequence: CASSGTITDTQYF. The gene calls are TRBV7-6 and TRBJ2-3, with a weak D call TRBD1 (6 bases). The V and J ends lost 5 bases and 2 bases respectively, with 8 bases between them. The CDR3 is made up of 13 amino acids. Germline-derived CDR1 and CDR2 are SGHVS and FNYEAQ.

This clone was detected only a few times. The rearrangement joins TRBV19 to TRBJ2-1, with 8 bases identical to TRBD2. This CDR3 has 15 amino acids. CDR1 and CDR2 from the germline V gene are LNHDA and SQIVND (reference sequence). J lost 6 bases, V lost 5 bases, and 9 bases had no gene match. CDR3 amino acids: CASSPPAGALNEQFF. CDR3 coding DNA: TGTGCCAGTAGTCCCCCAGCGGGGGCCCTCAATGAGCAGTTCTTC.

J is TRBJ2-3 and V is TRBV6-5; D is undetermined. The germline V gene encodes CDR1 MNHEY and CDR2 SVGAGI. The CDR3 length is 14 residues. V was pared by 2 bases and J by 3 bases, with 9 bases between. For the CDR3, the DNA is TGTGCCAGCAGTTACATTAGCCCTACAGATACGCAGTATTTT. It yields the protein CASSYISPTDTQYF.

The rearrangement links TRBV27 to TRBJ1-6; weak D call: TRBD1 (5 bases). The CDR3 spans 16 residues. The germline V gene encodes CDR1 MNHEY and CDR2 SMNVEV (reference sequence). The V end was cut by 10 bases, the J end by 0 bases, with 16 bases between. The CDR3 is CATRATQGSYNSPLHF. In DNA, the CDR3 is TGTGCCACCAGAGCAACTCAGGGCTCCTATAATTCACCCCTCCACTTT.

The chain carries TRBV7-9 and TRBJ1-4, with D unclear. The CDR3 extends over 14 amino acids. Looked up from germline, CDR1 is SEHNR and CDR2 is FQNEAQ (reference sequence). V lost 5 bases to trimming and J lost 0 bases, with 7 bases between them. This chain's CDR3 is CASSPSSTNEKLFF. Here the CDR3 DNA reads TGTGCCAGCAGCCCTAGTTCAACTAATGAAAAACTGTTTTTT.

The V and J genes are TRBV6-6 and TRBJ1-2, with D perhaps matching TRBD1 (5 bases). The germline CDR1 and CDR2 sequences are MNHNY and SVGAGI (reference sequence). The CDR3 runs to 12 residues. V was cut by 7 bases and J by 4 bases, with 10 bases left in between. This CDR3 reads CASIQGAYGYTF. The CDR3 DNA sequence: TGTGCCAGCATACAAGGGGCCTATGGCTACACCTTC.

This clone is medium-sized by share. The chain couples TRBV11-1 to TRBJ1-1; no clear D. The length of the CDR3 is 14 residues. Trimming cost V 0 bases and J 1 base, with 6 bases left between them. The germline gives CDR1 SGHAT, CDR2 FQDESV (reference sequence). The CDR3 coding sequence is TGTGCCAGCAGCTTAGCGGCAACGAACACTGAAGCTTTCTTT. Translation: CASSLAATNTEAFF.

The genes are TRBV27 and TRBJ2-1; D not certain. The CDR3 extends over 13 amino acids. The ends were cut back, 3 bases at V and 10 bases at J, with 13 bases in the middle. Germline loops: CDR1 MNHEY, CDR2 SMNVEV (reference sequence). The CDR3 nucleotides are TGTGCCAGCAGTTTTCAAACGGGTGCGGAGCAGTTCTTC. Its translation is CASSFQTGAEQFF.

The chain recombines TRBV7-9 with TRBJ2-2, with 16 bases matching TRBD2. The J segment lost 3 bases and the V segment lost 4 bases, leaving 5 bases of the junction unmatched. CDR3 length: 18 residues. Germline values: CDR1 SEHNR, CDR2 FQNEAQ (reference sequence). The CDR3 region is CASSWGLAGGFDTGELFF. DNA of the CDR3: TGTGCCAGCAGCTGGGGACTAGCGGGGGGGTTCGACACCGGGGAGCTGTTTTTT. The full variable domain, its missing parts supplied by reference TRBV7-9 and TRBJ2-2, is DTGVSQNPRHKITKRGQNVTFRCDPISEHNRLYWYRQTLGQGPEFLTYFQNEAQLEKSRLLSDRFSAERPKGSFSTLEIQRTEQGDSAMYLCASSWGLAGGFDTGELFFGEGSRLTVL.

The genes are TRBV5-4 and TRBJ2-7, with TRBD1 identical over 11 bases. The germline V gene has CDR1 SGHNT and CDR2 YYREEE (reference sequence). The CDR3 contains 14 residues. V lost 6 bases to trimming and J lost 5 bases; unmatched junction nucleotides: 7. This CDR3 reads CASTPGQGVHEQYF. For the CDR3, the DNA is TGTGCCAGCACTCCGGGACAGGGGGTCCACGAGCAGTACTTC.

This clone was counted once. The CDR3 protein is CASSPNGGFSGNTIYF. In DNA, the CDR3 is TGCGCCAGCAGCCCCAATGGGGGGTTCTCTGGAAACACCATATATTTT. This chain uses TRBV4-1 with TRBJ1-3, with a possible D match to TRBD1 (5 bases). V dropped 4 bases and J dropped 0 bases, with 13 bases sitting between them. CDR3 length equals 16 residues. Germline V CDR1 and CDR2: MGHRA, YSYEKL.